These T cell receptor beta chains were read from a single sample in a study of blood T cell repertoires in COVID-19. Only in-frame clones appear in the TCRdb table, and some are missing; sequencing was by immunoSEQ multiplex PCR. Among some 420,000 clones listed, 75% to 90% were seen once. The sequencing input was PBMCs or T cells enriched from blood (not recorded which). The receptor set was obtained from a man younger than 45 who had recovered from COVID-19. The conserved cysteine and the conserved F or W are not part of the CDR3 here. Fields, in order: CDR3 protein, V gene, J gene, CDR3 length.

ASSFGTGQTNYGYT,TRBV5-1,TRBJ1-2,14
ASGLWPQH,TRBV28,TRBJ1-5,8
AINGQGGNTEAF,TRBV10-3,TRBJ1-1,12
ASSWQGGETQY,TRBV11-2,TRBJ2-5,11
ASSRTGSLNEQY,TRBV5-4,TRBJ2-7,12
ASSNSGGEQY,TRBV12-3/TRBV12-4,TRBJ2-7,10
ASSERIAGAYNEQF,TRBV2,TRBJ2-1,14
ASNFRLAESAYNEQF,TRBV21-1,TRBJ2-1,15
ASSALDRGTEAF,TRBV7-9,TRBJ1-1,12
ASSLEANEKLF,TRBV11-2,TRBJ1-4,11
ASSQDGALGEKLF,TRBV3-1/TRBV3-2,TRBJ1-4,13
AISRTSGNNEQF,TRBV10-3,TRBJ2-1,12
ASSLGGGQGPPLGYGYT,TRBV5-4,TRBJ1-2,17
AWSRGSSPQY,TRBV30,TRBJ2-5,10
ASSPRLAGSSHEQY,TRBV5-4,TRBJ2-7,14
ASSRSWRQPQH,TRBV7-8,TRBJ1-5,11
ASSPSTSGRASNLL,TRBV5-8,TRBJ2-1,14
ASSPLQGAGTEAF,TRBV18,TRBJ1-1,13
ASSQDRASGGKTRETQY,TRBV4-1,TRBJ2-5,17
ASSQDPGIREQY,TRBV3-1/TRBV3-2,TRBJ2-7,12
ASSSLQGAGVGSHSPLH,TRBV5-1,TRBJ1-6,17
SASTGGKGYEQY,TRBV20-1,TRBJ2-7,12
ASSLGMTTGRSSPLH,TRBV5-1,TRBJ1-6,15
ASSYYAGDSYT,TRBV6-5,TRBJ1-2,11
ASSGTSGTYEQY,TRBV18,TRBJ2-7,12
ASSPGTNYGYT,TRBV28,TRBJ1-2,11
ASSRWGGYNEQF,TRBV5-4,TRBJ2-1,12
ASKEGGRQPQH,TRBV6-5,TRBJ1-5,11
ASSLGVGAGIYGYT,TRBV7-9,TRBJ1-2,14
ASSTRSYNEQF,TRBV19,TRBJ2-1,11
APEAGNTGELF,TRBV7-9,TRBJ2-2,11
ASSLAGSDEQY,TRBV5-1,TRBJ2-7,11
AISESTGGGYGYT,TRBV10-3,TRBJ1-2,13
ASTREREYYNEQF,TRBV3-1/TRBV3-2,TRBJ2-1,13
ASSPLGGNTEAF,TRBV2,TRBJ1-1,12
ASYPGGGNTIY,TRBV6-5,TRBJ1-3,11
ATSLGGAGETQY,TRBV5-6,TRBJ2-5,12
ASSQAQGGAIYEQY,TRBV4-1,TRBJ2-7,14
ASSQLIGDGKNIQY,TRBV4-1,TRBJ2-4,14
ASSQDAIGLAVDNEQF,TRBV3-1/TRBV3-2,TRBJ2-1,16
ASSLADRGGYEQY,TRBV11-2,TRBJ2-7,13
ASSQEAGGHNEQF,TRBV4-1,TRBJ2-1,13
ASNFDTGSNSPLH,TRBV6-5,TRBJ1-6,13
ASSSPIGGASYNEQF,TRBV7-9,TRBJ2-1,15
ASSPYPGLAADEQF,TRBV4-2,TRBJ2-1,14
ASSSPPGQIISHNEQF,TRBV7-9,TRBJ2-1,16
ASSSGHSGTEAF,TRBV5-1,TRBJ1-1,12
ASSESGDEKLF,TRBV10-2,TRBJ1-4,11
ASSFATTEQY,TRBV11-2,TRBJ2-7,10
ASSPGDYTDTQY,TRBV7-9,TRBJ2-3,12
ASSPLDRGKNIQY,TRBV6-6,TRBJ2-4,13
ASRSFGGNTIY,TRBV5-6,TRBJ1-3,11
ASSLGLAGIHYEQY,TRBV2,TRBJ2-7,14
SVGTGDEKLF,TRBV29-1,TRBJ1-4,10